This is a list of T cell receptor beta chains from one sample in a study of Ad26.COV2.S vaccination and SARS-CoV-2 variants. Clones were read by immunoSEQ multiplex PCR, and TCRdb kept only the in-frame ones, dropping some. This table holds about 400,000 clones, approximately 91% found once. The sequences come from peripheral blood, collected in a trial of Ad26.COV2.S vaccine versus placebo. Every receptor here comes from a person aged 18-60 years who received the Ad26.COV2.S COVID-19 vaccine or a placebo. Each CDR3 is given with its conserved first and last residue. D genes are given only for firm matches. Size values are once, few and many counts, or a class for expanded clones, and some rows have none.

j_gene: TRBJ2-3; v_gene: TRBV29-1; abundance: .; d_gene: TRBD2; CDR3nt: TGCAGCGTTGCCACCGGGACTAGCGGGAGGAGGGATACGCAGTATTTT; CDR3aa: CSVATGTSGRRDTQYF
j_gene: TRBJ2-2; v_gene: TRBV7-2; abundance: .; d_gene: .; CDR3nt: TGTGCCAGCAGCTTACATTCCAGGGGGAACACCGGGGAGCTGTTTTTT; CDR3aa: CASSLHSRGNTGELFF
j_gene: TRBJ2-7; v_gene: TRBV19; abundance: once; d_gene: TRBD2; CDR3nt: TGTGCCAGTTCCAGCGGGAGAGGCAACGAGCAGTACTTC; CDR3aa: CASSSGRGNEQYF
j_gene: TRBJ2-2; v_gene: TRBV5-1; abundance: .; d_gene: TRBD1; CDR3nt: TGCGCCAGCAGCTTTCAGGGGGCGAACACCGGGGAGCTGTTTTTT; CDR3aa: CASSFQGANTGELFF
j_gene: TRBJ1-3; v_gene: TRBV28; abundance: .; d_gene: .; CDR3nt: TGTGCCAGTTCGGGAGGGAACTCTGGAAACACCATATATTTT; CDR3aa: CASSGGNSGNTIYF
j_gene: TRBJ2-7; v_gene: TRBV5-4; abundance: .; d_gene: TRBD1; CDR3nt: TGTGCCAGCAGCTTGTCCAGGACAGGGCCCTACGAGCAGTACTTC; CDR3aa: CASSLSRTGPYEQYF
j_gene: TRBJ2-7; v_gene: TRBV9; abundance: .; d_gene: TRBD2; CDR3nt: TGTGCCAGCAGCGTTTTAGCGGGAGGGCCGCAGTACTTC; CDR3aa: CASSVLAGGPQYF
j_gene: TRBJ2-3; v_gene: TRBV6-4; abundance: .; d_gene: TRBD2; CDR3nt: TGTGCCAGCAGCTCCCGGGCGGGAGGTTATGGAGATACGCAGTATTTT; CDR3aa: CASSSRAGGYGDTQYF
j_gene: TRBJ2-5; v_gene: TRBV7-2; abundance: once; d_gene: .; CDR3nt: TGTGCCAGCAGCTTATTTGGAGATCAAGAGACCCAGTACTTC; CDR3aa: CASSLFGDQETQYF
j_gene: TRBJ2-2; v_gene: TRBV21-1; abundance: .; d_gene: .; CDR3nt: TGTGCCAGCAGCAAAAGAGGGGGACAGGGTCCTCACACCGGGGAGCTGTTTTTT; CDR3aa: CASSKRGGQGPHTGELFF
j_gene: TRBJ1-1; v_gene: TRBV6-2/TRBV6-3; abundance: .; d_gene: .; CDR3nt: TGTGCCAGCAGTTGGGGCAGGGAGAACACTGAAGCTTTCTTT; CDR3aa: CASSWGRENTEAFF
j_gene: TRBJ2-2; v_gene: TRBV28; abundance: .; d_gene: .; CDR3nt: TGTGCCAGCAGCGTAGGACGATCCGGGGAGCTGTTTTTT; CDR3aa: CASSVGRSGELFF
j_gene: TRBJ1-3; v_gene: TRBV6-5; abundance: .; d_gene: TRBD1; CDR3nt: TGTGCCAGCAGTTTCACGACAGGGACTGGAAACACCATATATTTT; CDR3aa: CASSFTTGTGNTIYF
j_gene: TRBJ1-1; v_gene: TRBV7-9; abundance: .; d_gene: .; CDR3nt: TGTGCCAGCAGCTTAGTAGTGAACACTGAAGCTTTCTTT; CDR3aa: CASSLVVNTEAFF
j_gene: TRBJ2-5; v_gene: TRBV12-3/TRBV12-4; abundance: .; d_gene: TRBD1; CDR3nt: TGTGCCACCGCGGCAGGGGGCGAGACCCAGTACTTC; CDR3aa: CATAAGGETQYF
j_gene: TRBJ1-4; v_gene: TRBV18; abundance: .; d_gene: TRBD1; CDR3nt: TGTGCCAGCTCACCATTGACAGGGATAGTAGGTGAAAAACTGTTTTTT; CDR3aa: CASSPLTGIVGEKLFF
j_gene: TRBJ2-2; v_gene: TRBV5-4; abundance: .; d_gene: .; CDR3nt: TGTGCCAGCAGCACGAGGACAGCCAACACCGGGGAGCTGTTTTTT; CDR3aa: CASSTRTANTGELFF
j_gene: TRBJ1-1; v_gene: TRBV27; abundance: .; d_gene: .; CDR3nt: TGTGCCAGCAGTTCTTTCGGGGCAAACACTGAAGCTTTCTTT; CDR3aa: CASSSFGANTEAFF
j_gene: TRBJ2-2; v_gene: TRBV10-3; abundance: .; d_gene: .; CDR3nt: TGTGCCATCAGTGACATAGAGTCCGGGGAGCTGTTTTTT; CDR3aa: CAISDIESGELFF
j_gene: TRBJ1-1; v_gene: TRBV4-1; abundance: .; d_gene: .; CDR3nt: TGCGCCAGCAGCCAAGATCGATGGCAGGCTCCCACTGAAGCTTTCTTT; CDR3aa: CASSQDRWQAPTEAFF
j_gene: TRBJ1-1; v_gene: TRBV7-2; abundance: .; d_gene: .; CDR3nt: TGTGCCAGCAGCTCGAATACCTTGAACACTGAAGCTTTCTTT; CDR3aa: CASSSNTLNTEAFF
j_gene: TRBJ1-2; v_gene: TRBV7-9; abundance: .; d_gene: .; CDR3nt: TGTGCCAGCAGCCGGGGACGGAACTATGGCTACACCTTC; CDR3aa: CASSRGRNYGYTF
j_gene: TRBJ2-7; v_gene: TRBV7-2; abundance: .; d_gene: TRBD2; CDR3nt: TGTGCCAGCAGCTTAGCGTCTAGCGGGGGCTACGAGCAGTACTTC; CDR3aa: CASSLASSGGYEQYF
j_gene: TRBJ2-5; v_gene: TRBV5-5; abundance: .; d_gene: .; CDR3nt: TGTGCCAGCAGCTTGGTCCCCCGACGACAGGTACAAGAGACCCAGTACTTC; CDR3aa: CASSLVPRRQVQETQYF
j_gene: TRBJ2-5; v_gene: TRBV19; abundance: .; d_gene: TRBD1; CDR3nt: TGTGCCAGTAGTATAAGATCGGGACAGGGACAAGAGACCCAGTACTTC; CDR3aa: CASSIRSGQGQETQYF
j_gene: TRBJ1-1; v_gene: TRBV15; abundance: .; d_gene: .; CDR3nt: TGTGCCACCAGCAGAGAATTTATCGGCCTGAACACTGAAGCTTTCTTT; CDR3aa: CATSREFIGLNTEAFF
j_gene: TRBJ2-3; v_gene: TRBV20-1; abundance: few; d_gene: .; CDR3nt: TGCAGTGCTAGTCAGGCAGGCGGAACAGATACGCAGTATTTT; CDR3aa: CSASQAGGTDTQYF
j_gene: TRBJ2-1; v_gene: TRBV4-1; abundance: .; d_gene: TRBD2; CDR3nt: TGCGCCAGCAGCCCTCGGACTAGCGGGAGGAATGAGCAGTTCTTC; CDR3aa: CASSPRTSGRNEQFF
j_gene: TRBJ2-3; v_gene: TRBV5-1; abundance: .; d_gene: .; CDR3nt: TGCGCCAGCAGTACTTCTTTCACAGATACGCAGTATTTT; CDR3aa: CASSTSFTDTQYF
j_gene: TRBJ2-7; v_gene: TRBV6-5; abundance: .; d_gene: .; CDR3nt: TGTGCCAGCAGTTACTCGTGGGGTAACTACGAGCAGTACTTC; CDR3aa: CASSYSWGNYEQYF
j_gene: TRBJ2-7; v_gene: TRBV28; abundance: .; d_gene: .; CDR3nt: TGTGCCAGCAGTTTTTCAAGGGACCGCTCCTACGAGCAGTACTTC; CDR3aa: CASSFSRDRSYEQYF
j_gene: TRBJ1-3; v_gene: TRBV10-3; abundance: .; d_gene: TRBD1; CDR3nt: TGTGCCATCAGACCGACAGGGGGCTCTGGAAACACCATATATTTT; CDR3aa: CAIRPTGGSGNTIYF
j_gene: TRBJ2-1; v_gene: TRBV5-1; abundance: .; d_gene: TRBD2; CDR3nt: TGCGCCAGCAGCTGGGGACTAAACTTTGGCAATGAGCAGTTCTTC; CDR3aa: CASSWGLNFGNEQFF
j_gene: TRBJ2-1; v_gene: TRBV3-1/TRBV3-2; abundance: .; d_gene: TRBD2; CDR3nt: TGTGCCAGCAGCCCGACTAGCGGGAATCTCGATGAGCAGTTCTTC; CDR3aa: CASSPTSGNLDEQFF
j_gene: TRBJ1-1; v_gene: TRBV6-5; abundance: .; d_gene: .; CDR3nt: TGTGCCAGCAAGGAGGGGTTAGACACTGAAGCTTTCTTT; CDR3aa: CASKEGLDTEAFF
j_gene: TRBJ2-5; v_gene: TRBV19; abundance: .; d_gene: TRBD1; CDR3nt: TGTGCCAGTAGTCCGTCCCGGGACAGAGGAGGTCGGGAGACCCAGTACTTC; CDR3aa: CASSPSRDRGGRETQYF
j_gene: TRBJ2-3; v_gene: TRBV5-1; abundance: .; d_gene: .; CDR3nt: TGCGCCAGCAGCTTGGAGGGGTTTGCAGATACGCAGTATTTT; CDR3aa: CASSLEGFADTQYF